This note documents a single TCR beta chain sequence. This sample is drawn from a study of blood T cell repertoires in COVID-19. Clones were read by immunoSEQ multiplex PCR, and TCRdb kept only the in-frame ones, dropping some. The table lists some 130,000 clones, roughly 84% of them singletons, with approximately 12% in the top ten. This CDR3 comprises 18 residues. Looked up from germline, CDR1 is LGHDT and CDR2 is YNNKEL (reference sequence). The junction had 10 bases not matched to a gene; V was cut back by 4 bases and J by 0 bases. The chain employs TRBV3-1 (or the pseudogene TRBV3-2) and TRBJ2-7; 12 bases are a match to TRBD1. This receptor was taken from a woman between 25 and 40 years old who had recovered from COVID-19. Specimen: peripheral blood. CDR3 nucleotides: TGTGCCAGCAGCCTAAGGAGGCCGGGACAGGGGGCCTCCTACGAGCAGTACTTC. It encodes CASSLRRPGQGASYEQYF.